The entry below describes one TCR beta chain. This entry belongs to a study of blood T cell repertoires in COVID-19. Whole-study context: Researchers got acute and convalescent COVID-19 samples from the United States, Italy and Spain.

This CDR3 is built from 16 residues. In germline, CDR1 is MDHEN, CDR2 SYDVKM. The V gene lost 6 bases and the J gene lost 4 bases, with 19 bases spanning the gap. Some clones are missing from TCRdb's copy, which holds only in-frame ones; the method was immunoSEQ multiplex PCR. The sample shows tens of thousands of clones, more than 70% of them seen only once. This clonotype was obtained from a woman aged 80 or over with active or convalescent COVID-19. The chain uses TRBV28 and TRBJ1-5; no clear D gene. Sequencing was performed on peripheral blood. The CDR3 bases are TGTGCCAGCAGCCCAACAGTGTCAGTTCGGAATCAGCCCCAGCATTTT. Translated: CASSPTVSVRNQPQHF.